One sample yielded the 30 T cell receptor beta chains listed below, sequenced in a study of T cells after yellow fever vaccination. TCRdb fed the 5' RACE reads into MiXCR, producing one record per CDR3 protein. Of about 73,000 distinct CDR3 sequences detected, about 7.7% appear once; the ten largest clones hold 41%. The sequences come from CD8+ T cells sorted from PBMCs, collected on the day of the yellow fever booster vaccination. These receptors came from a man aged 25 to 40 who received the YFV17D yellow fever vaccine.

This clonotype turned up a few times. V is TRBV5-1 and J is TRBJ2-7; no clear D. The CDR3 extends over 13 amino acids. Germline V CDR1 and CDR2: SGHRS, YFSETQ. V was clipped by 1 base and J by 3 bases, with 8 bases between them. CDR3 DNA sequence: TGCGCCAGCAGCTTGTTCGCAAGCTACGAGCAGTACTTC. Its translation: CASSLFASYEQYF.

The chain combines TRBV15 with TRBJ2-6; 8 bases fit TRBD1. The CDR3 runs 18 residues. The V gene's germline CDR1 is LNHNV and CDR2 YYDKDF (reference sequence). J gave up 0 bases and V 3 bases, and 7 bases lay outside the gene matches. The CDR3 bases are TGTGCCACCAGCAGGGACAGGGTAGGAATCTCTGGGGCCAACGTCCTGACTTTC. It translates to CATSRDRVGISGANVLTF.

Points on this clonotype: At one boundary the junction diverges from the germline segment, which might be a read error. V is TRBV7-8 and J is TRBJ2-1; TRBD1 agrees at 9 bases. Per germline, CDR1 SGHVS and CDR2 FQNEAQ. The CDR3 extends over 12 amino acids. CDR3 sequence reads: CASSLTGQGLLF. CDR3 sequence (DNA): TGTGCCAGCAGCTTGACAGGACAGGGGCTCCTCTTC.

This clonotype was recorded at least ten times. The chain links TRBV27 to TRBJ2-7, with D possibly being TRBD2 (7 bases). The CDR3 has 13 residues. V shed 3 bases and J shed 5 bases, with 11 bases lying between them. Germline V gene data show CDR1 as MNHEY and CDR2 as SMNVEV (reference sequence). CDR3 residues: CASSFGGGDEQYF. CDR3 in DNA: TGTGCCAGCAGTTTTGGGGGGGGCGACGAGCAGTACTTC.

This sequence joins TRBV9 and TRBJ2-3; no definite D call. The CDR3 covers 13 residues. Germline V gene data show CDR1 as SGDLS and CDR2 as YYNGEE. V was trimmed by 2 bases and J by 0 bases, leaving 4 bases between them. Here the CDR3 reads CASSVHSTDTQYF. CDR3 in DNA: TGTGCCAGCAGCGTCCACAGCACAGATACGCAGTATTTT.

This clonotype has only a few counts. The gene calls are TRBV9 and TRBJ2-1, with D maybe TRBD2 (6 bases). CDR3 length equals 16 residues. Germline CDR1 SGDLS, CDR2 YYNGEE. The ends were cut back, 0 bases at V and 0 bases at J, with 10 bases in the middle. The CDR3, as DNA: TGTGCCAGCAGCGTAGGGCGGGGCCCCTCCTACAATGAGCAGTTCTTC. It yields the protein CASSVGRGPSYNEQFF.

This chain's CDR3 is CASSQDWNYGYTF. CDR3 bases: TGTGCCAGCAGCCAAGACTGGAACTATGGCTACACCTTC. The J gene is TRBJ1-2, the V gene TRBV3-1, with D uncertain. Trimming removed 0 bases from V and 2 bases from J, with 4 bases in between. The CDR3 runs to 13 residues. CDR1 and CDR2 (germline): LGHDT, YNNKEL (reference sequence). Full variable domain (remainder filled in from reference TRBV3-1 and TRBJ1-2): DTAVSQTPKYLVTQMGNDKSIKCEQNLGHDTMYWYKQDSKKFLKIMFSYNNKELIINETVPNRFSPKSPDKAHLNLHINSLELGDSAVYFCASSQDWNYGYTFGSGTRLTVV.

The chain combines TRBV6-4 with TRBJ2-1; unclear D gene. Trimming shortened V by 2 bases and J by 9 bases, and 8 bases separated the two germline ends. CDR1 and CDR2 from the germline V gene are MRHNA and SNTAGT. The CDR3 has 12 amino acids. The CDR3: CASSDGVGEQFF. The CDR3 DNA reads TGTGCCAGCAGTGACGGGGTTGGTGAGCAGTTCTTC.

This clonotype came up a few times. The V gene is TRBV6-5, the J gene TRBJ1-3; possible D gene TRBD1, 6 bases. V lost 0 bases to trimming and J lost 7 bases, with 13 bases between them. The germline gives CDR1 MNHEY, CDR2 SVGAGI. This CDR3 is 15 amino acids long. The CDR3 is CASSYSALRGNTIYF. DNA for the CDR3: TGTGCCAGCAGTTACTCGGCCTTGAGGGGGAACACCATATATTTT.

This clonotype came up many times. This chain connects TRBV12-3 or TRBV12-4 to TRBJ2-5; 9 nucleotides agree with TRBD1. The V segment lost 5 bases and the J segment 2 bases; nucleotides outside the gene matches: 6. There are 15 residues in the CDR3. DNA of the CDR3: TGTGCCAGCAGTCTCGGGACAGGGCGGCAAGAGACCCAGTACTTC. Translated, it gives CASSLGTGRQETQYF.

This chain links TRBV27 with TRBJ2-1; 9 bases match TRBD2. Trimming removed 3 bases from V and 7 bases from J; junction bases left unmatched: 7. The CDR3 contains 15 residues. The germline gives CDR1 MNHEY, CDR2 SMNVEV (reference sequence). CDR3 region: CASSFTGTSTNEQFF. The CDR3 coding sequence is TGTGCCAGCAGTTTTACCGGGACTAGCACGAATGAGCAGTTCTTC.

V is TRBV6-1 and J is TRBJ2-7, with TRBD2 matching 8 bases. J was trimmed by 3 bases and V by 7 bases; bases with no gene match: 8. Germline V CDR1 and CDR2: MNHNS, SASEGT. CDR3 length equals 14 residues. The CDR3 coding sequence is TGTGCCAGCATCGGGAGGGAAGGCCTCTACGAGCAGTACTTC. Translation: CASIGREGLYEQYF.

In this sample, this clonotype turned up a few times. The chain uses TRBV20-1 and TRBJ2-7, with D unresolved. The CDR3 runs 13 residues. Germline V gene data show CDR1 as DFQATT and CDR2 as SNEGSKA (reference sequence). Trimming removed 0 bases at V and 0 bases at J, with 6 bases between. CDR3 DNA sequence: TGCAGTGCTAGAGAACAGAGCTCCTACGAGCAGTACTTC. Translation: CSAREQSSYEQYF.

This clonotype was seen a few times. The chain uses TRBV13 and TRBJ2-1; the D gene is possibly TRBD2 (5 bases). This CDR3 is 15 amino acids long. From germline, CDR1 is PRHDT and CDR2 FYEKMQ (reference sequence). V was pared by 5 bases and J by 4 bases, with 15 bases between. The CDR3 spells CASSHPKGAYNEQFF. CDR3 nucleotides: TGTGCCAGCAGCCACCCCAAGGGAGCGTACAATGAGCAGTTCTTC.

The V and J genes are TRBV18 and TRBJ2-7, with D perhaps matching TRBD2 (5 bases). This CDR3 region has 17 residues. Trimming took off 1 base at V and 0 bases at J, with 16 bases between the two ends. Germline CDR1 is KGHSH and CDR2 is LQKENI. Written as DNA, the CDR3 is TGTGCCAGCTCACCACGAGAGCGGCCCCTGGACTCCTACGAGCAGTACTTC. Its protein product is CASSPRERPLDSYEQYF.

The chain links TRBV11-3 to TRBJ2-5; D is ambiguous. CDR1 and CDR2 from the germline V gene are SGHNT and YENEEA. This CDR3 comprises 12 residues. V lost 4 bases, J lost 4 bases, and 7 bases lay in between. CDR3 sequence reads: CASSWDRETQYF. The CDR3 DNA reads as TGTGCCAGCAGCTGGGATCGAGAGACCCAGTACTTC.

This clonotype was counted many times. DNA of the CDR3: TGTGCCAGCAGTTTCGGAGCGGCTTCGTCCGGGGAGCTGTTTTTT. This gives the protein CASSFGAASSGELFF. The chain is built from TRBV27 and TRBJ2-2, with a possible D match to TRBD2 (5 bases). The V gene lost 3 bases and the J gene lost 6 bases, with 14 bases spanning the gap. This CDR3 comprises 15 residues. Germline assignment: CDR1 MNHEY and CDR2 SMNVEV (reference sequence).

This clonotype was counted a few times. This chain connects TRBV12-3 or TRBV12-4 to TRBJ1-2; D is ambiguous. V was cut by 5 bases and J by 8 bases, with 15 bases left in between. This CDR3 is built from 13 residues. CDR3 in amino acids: CASSLGPALGYTF. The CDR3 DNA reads TGTGCCAGCAGTCTTGGCCCAGCCTTAGGCTACACCTTC.

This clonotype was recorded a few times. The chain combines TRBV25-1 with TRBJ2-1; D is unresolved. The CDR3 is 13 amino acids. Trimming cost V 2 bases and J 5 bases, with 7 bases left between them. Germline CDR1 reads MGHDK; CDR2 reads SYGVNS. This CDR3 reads CASSENSHNEQFF. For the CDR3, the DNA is TGTGCCAGCAGTGAAAACAGTCACAATGAGCAGTTCTTC.

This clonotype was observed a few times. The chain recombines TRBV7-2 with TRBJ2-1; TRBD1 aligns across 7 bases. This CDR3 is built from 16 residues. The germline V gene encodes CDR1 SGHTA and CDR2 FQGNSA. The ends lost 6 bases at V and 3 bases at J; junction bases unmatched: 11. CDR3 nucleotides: TGTGCCAGCAGTTCCCACCGGGACAGATACTACAATGAGCAGTTCTTC. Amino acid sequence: CASSSHRDRYYNEQFF.

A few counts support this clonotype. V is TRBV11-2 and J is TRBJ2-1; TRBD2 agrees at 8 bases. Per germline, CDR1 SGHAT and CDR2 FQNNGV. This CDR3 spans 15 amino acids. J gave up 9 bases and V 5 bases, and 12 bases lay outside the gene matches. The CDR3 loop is CASSRDGGEVGEQFF. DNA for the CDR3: TGTGCCAGCAGCCGGGACGGGGGGGAGGTTGGTGAGCAGTTCTTC.

CDR3 residues: CSVEGGYQDNEQFF. DNA of the CDR3: TGCAGCGTTGAAGGGGGATATCAGGACAATGAGCAGTTCTTC. J is TRBJ2-1 and V is TRBV29-1; D is uncertain. The germline CDR1 and CDR2 sequences are SQVTM and ANQGSEA. With 1 base removed from V and 5 bases from J, the gap between germline ends came to 12 bases. The CDR3 has 14 amino acids.

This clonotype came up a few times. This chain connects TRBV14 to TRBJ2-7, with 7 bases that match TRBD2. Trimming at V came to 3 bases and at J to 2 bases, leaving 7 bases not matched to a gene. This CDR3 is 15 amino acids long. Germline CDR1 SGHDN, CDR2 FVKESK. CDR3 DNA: TGTGCCAGCAGCCACGGACCGGGAGGAACCTACGAGCAGTACTTC. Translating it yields CASSHGPGGTYEQYF.

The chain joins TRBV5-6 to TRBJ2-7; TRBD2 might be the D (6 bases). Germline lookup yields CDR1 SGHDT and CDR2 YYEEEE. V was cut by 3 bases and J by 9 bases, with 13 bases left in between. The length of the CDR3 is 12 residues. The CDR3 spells CASSYGAGWQYF. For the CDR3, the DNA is TGTGCCAGCAGCTATGGCGCGGGGTGGCAGTACTTC.

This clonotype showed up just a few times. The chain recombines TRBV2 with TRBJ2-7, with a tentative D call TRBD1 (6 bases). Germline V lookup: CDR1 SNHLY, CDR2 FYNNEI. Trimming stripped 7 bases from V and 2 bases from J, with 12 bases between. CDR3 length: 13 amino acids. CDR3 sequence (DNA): TGTGCCAGCAAGAAACAGGGTCCCTACGAGCAGTACTTC. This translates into CASKKQGPYEQYF.

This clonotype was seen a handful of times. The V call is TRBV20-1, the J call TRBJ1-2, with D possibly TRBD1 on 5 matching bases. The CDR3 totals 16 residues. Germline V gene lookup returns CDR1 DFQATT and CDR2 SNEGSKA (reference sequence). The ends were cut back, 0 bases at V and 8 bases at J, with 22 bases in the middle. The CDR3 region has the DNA TGCAGTGCTAGAGATTTTCAGGGCAGGGAGTCTAGAGGCTACACCTTC. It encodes CSARDFQGRESRGYTF.

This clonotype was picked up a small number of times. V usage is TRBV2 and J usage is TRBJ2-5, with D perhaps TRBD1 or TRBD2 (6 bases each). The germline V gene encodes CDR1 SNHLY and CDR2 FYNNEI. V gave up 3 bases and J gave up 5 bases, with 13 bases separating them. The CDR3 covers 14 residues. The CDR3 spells CASSEEGVEETQYF. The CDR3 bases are TGTGCCAGCAGTGAGGAGGGGGTTGAGGAGACCCAGTACTTC.

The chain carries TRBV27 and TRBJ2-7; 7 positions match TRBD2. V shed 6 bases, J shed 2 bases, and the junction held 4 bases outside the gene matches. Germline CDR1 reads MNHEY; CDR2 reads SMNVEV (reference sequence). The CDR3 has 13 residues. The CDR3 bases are TGTGCCAGCAGACTAGCGTCCACCTACGAGCAGTACTTC. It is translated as CASRLASTYEQYF.

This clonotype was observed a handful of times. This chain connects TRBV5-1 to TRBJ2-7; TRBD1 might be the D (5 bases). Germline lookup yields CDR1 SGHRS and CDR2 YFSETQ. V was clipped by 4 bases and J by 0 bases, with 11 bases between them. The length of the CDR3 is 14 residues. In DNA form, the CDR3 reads TGCGCCAGCAGCGCGACAGCTAGCTCCTACGAGCAGTACTTC. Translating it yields CASSATASSYEQYF.

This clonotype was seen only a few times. The CDR3 coding sequence is TGTGCCAGCAGTTACGTGATCGGGACCCGCGCCCTCGAGCAGTACTTC. This encodes CASSYVIGTRALEQYF. This rearrangement joins TRBV6-2 or TRBV6-3 to TRBJ2-7; the D gene could be TRBD1 or TRBD2 (5 bases each). CDR1 and CDR2 (germline): MNHEY, SVGEGT. Trimming left V 2 bases short and J 6 bases short, with 20 bases between. The CDR3 extends over 16 amino acids.